Here is one T cell receptor beta chain with its context. Its antigen is still unknown. This sample stems from a study of graft-versus-host responses after intestinal transplantation. This table comes from immunoSEQ multiplex PCR, and its TCRdb copy is limited to in-frame clones, with some not included. This sample has tens of thousands of clones, with 91% found just once. Germline loops: CDR1 MNHNS, CDR2 SASEGT. V was pared by 2 bases and J by 1 base, with 9 bases between. The CDR3 runs 15 residues. The sequence derives from a human donor who received an intestinal transplant. The input for sequencing was unstimulated CD4+ T cells sorted from spleen or lymph node cells, taken before intestinal transplant. This chain uses TRBV6-1 with TRBJ1-5, with D tentatively TRBD1 (6 bases). The CDR3 sequence: CASSEQGTSNQPQHF. As DNA, the CDR3 is TGTGCCAGCAGTGAACAGGGGACAAGCAATCAGCCCCAGCATTTT.